A selection of T cell receptor beta chains follows, all from one sample in a study of cytomegalovirus exposure and HLA in healthy donors. Clones were read by immunoSEQ multiplex PCR, and TCRdb kept only the in-frame ones, dropping some. The data hold some 100,000 clones, with 81% observed a single time. The sequencing input was PBMCs. The receptors derive from a woman aged 25 to 39 in good health and CMV-seronegative. The CDR3 runs from the conserved cysteine through the conserved F or W. Fields, in order: clone size, V gene, J gene, D gene, CDR3 protein, CDR3 DNA. A D gene is named only where the DNA matches it firmly. Not all rows give a size; the values are once, few, many and, for expanded clones, a class.

size: .; V: TRBV6-1; J: TRBJ2-7; D: TRBD2; CDR3: CASSQGLASYEQYF; DNA: TGTGCCAGCAGCCAGGGACTAGCTTCCTACGAGCAGTACTTC
size: .; V: TRBV4-2; J: TRBJ2-1; D: TRBD2; CDR3: CASSQELAGALNEQFF; DNA: TGTGCCAGCAGCCAAGAACTGGCGGGAGCGTTGAATGAGCAGTTCTTC
size: .; V: TRBV30; J: TRBJ1-4; D: .; CDR3: CAWTGAGNEKLFF; DNA: TGTGCCTGGACAGGGGCCGGCAATGAAAAACTGTTTTTT
size: .; V: TRBV7-8; J: TRBJ1-2; D: .; CDR3: CASSLGASSGGYTF; DNA: TGTGCCAGCAGCTTAGGTGCCAGTTCGGGTGGCTACACCTTC
size: .; V: TRBV30; J: TRBJ1-4; D: .; CDR3: CAWNGNSHEKLFF; DNA: TGTGCCTGGAACGGGAACAGTCATGAAAAACTGTTTTTT
size: few; V: TRBV7-3; J: TRBJ2-3; D: TRBD2; CDR3: CASSSTSGKTDTQYF; DNA: TGTGCCAGCAGCTCCACTAGCGGGAAGACAGATACGCAGTATTTT
size: .; V: TRBV7-2; J: TRBJ1-1; D: .; CDR3: CASSLGQPHTEAFF; DNA: TGTGCCAGCAGCTTAGGACAGCCTCACACTGAAGCTTTCTTT
size: .; V: TRBV19; J: TRBJ2-3; D: .; CDR3: CASSIIQVPSTDTQYF; DNA: TGTGCCAGTAGTATAATACAGGTTCCTAGCACAGATACGCAGTATTTT
size: .; V: TRBV10-3; J: TRBJ2-2; D: TRBD1; CDR3: CAISNSGTGGRSNTGELFF; DNA: TGTGCCATCAGTAACTCCGGGACAGGGGGCAGGTCGAACACCGGGGAGCTGTTTTTT
size: .; V: TRBV7-8; J: TRBJ2-7; D: .; CDR3: CASTQGLLYEQYF; DNA: TGTGCCAGCACCCAGGGACTCCTCTACGAGCAGTACTTC
size: .; V: TRBV11-1; J: TRBJ2-7; D: .; CDR3: CASSPLAATYEQYF; DNA: TGTGCCAGCAGCCCCCTGGCAGCGACCTACGAGCAGTACTTC
size: .; V: TRBV27; J: TRBJ2-2; D: .; CDR3: CASSLSGAANTGELFF; DNA: TGTGCCAGCAGTTTATCAGGGGCCGCGAACACCGGGGAGCTGTTTTTT
size: .; V: TRBV18; J: TRBJ1-3; D: .; CDR3: CASSPPVAGLQSGNTIYF; DNA: TGTGCCAGCTCACCACCGGTGGCTGGACTTCAGTCTGGAAACACCATATATTTT
size: .; V: TRBV5-8; J: TRBJ2-7; D: .; CDR3: CASSPGAGRSYEQYF; DNA: TGTGCCAGCAGCCCTGGAGCGGGCCGATCCTACGAGCAGTACTTC
size: .; V: TRBV7-9; J: TRBJ2-7; D: .; CDR3: CASSPAGARSYEQYF; DNA: TGTGCCAGCAGTCCCGCGGGGGCCCGCTCCTACGAGCAGTACTTC
size: .; V: TRBV6-5; J: TRBJ1-2; D: .; CDR3: CASSYAGFYGYTF; DNA: TGTGCCAGCAGTTACGCAGGGTTCTATGGCTACACCTTC
size: .; V: TRBV7-2; J: TRBJ2-7; D: .; CDR3: CASSLGPLPSYEQYF; DNA: TGTGCCAGCAGCTTAGGGCCCCTCCCCTCCTACGAGCAGTACTTC
size: .; V: TRBV2; J: TRBJ2-1; D: .; CDR3: CATYSPLNEQFF; DNA: TGTGCCACCTACTCCCCTCTAAATGAGCAGTTCTTC
size: few; V: TRBV27; J: TRBJ2-7; D: TRBD2; CDR3: CASSYLAGGGEQYF; DNA: TGTGCCAGCAGTTATCTAGCGGGAGGGGGGGAGCAGTACTTC
size: .; V: TRBV18; J: TRBJ2-7; D: TRBD1; CDR3: CASSLTGDEQYF; DNA: TGTGCCAGCTCCTTGACAGGGGACGAGCAGTACTTC
size: .; V: TRBV18; J: TRBJ1-1; D: .; CDR3: CASSPYGGDAFF; DNA: TGTGCCAGCTCACCATATGGGGGGGATGCTTTCTTT
size: .; V: TRBV28; J: TRBJ2-3; D: TRBD2; CDR3: CASSLGGSTDTQYF; DNA: TGTGCCAGCAGTCTAGGCGGGAGTACAGATACGCAGTATTTT
size: .; V: TRBV7-9; J: TRBJ2-7; D: .; CDR3: CASSMTGVYEQYF; DNA: TGTGCCAGCAGCATGACAGGTGTGTACGAGCAGTACTTC
size: few; V: TRBV29-1; J: TRBJ2-5; D: .; CDR3: CSVENSETQYF; DNA: TGCAGCGTCGAGAATTCTGAGACCCAGTACTTC
size: few; V: TRBV30; J: TRBJ2-3; D: TRBD2; CDR3: CAWSGGFTDTQYF; DNA: TGTGCCTGGAGCGGGGGGTTCACAGATACGCAGTATTTT
size: .; V: TRBV4-1; J: TRBJ1-1; D: .; CDR3: CASRLSTGRNTEAFF; DNA: TGCGCCAGCAGATTATCGACAGGCCGGAACACTGAAGCTTTCTTT
size: .; V: TRBV5-1; J: TRBJ2-5; D: TRBD2; CDR3: CASSLGGSGPQETQYF; DNA: TGCGCCAGCAGCTTGGGTGGTAGCGGGCCTCAAGAGACCCAGTACTTC
size: .; V: TRBV27; J: TRBJ2-7; D: .; CDR3: CASSAIRGPYEQYF; DNA: TGTGCCAGCAGTGCCATTCGGGGTCCCTACGAGCAGTACTTC
size: .; V: TRBV6-6; J: TRBJ2-1; D: .; CDR3: CASSYEAGSYNEQFF; DNA: TGTGCCAGCAGTTACGAGGCTGGATCCTACAATGAGCAGTTCTTC